These T cell receptor beta chains were read from a single sample in a study of beta chain features in type 1 diabetes. The table came from immunoSEQ multiplex PCR; TCRdb's copy has only in-frame clones and leaves some out. Here the sample spans around 430,000 clones, approximately 30% being singletons. Sequencing was done on a sample of naive CD4+ T cells from blood. All receptors derive from a man younger than 30 in good health. Each CDR3 is given with its conserved first and last residue. The order of the fields is J gene, V gene, D gene, clone size, CDR3 protein, CDR3 DNA. The D gene is left open where the match is weak. A row's size may be missing; if present it is once, few, many or a size class.

J: TRBJ2-7
V: TRBV2
D: -
size: -
CDR3: CASSGGLEQYF
DNA: TGTGCCAGCTCAGGTGGTCTCGAGCAGTACTTC

J: TRBJ2-7
V: TRBV14
D: -
size: -
CDR3: CASSKIAVMGSYEQYF
DNA: TGTGCCAGCAGCAAGATTGCGGTCATGGGCTCCTACGAGCAGTACTTC

J: TRBJ1-2
V: TRBV28
D: -
size: -
CDR3: CASSLNGGYTF
DNA: TGTGCCAGCAGTTTAAATGGCGGCTACACCTTC

J: TRBJ2-7
V: TRBV14
D: -
size: -
CDR3: CASSLSYEQYF
DNA: TGTGCCAGCAGCCTCTCCTACGAGCAGTACTTC

J: TRBJ2-1
V: TRBV30
D: TRBD2
size: -
CDR3: CAWILAGGGSFF
DNA: TGTGCCTGGATATTGGCGGGAGGCGGGTCGTTCTTC

J: TRBJ2-7
V: TRBV6-5
D: TRBD2
size: -
CDR3: CASSYSGKNEQYF
DNA: TGTGCCAGCAGTTATAGCGGGAAGAACGAGCAGTACTTC

J: TRBJ2-7
V: TRBV7-9
D: -
size: -
CDR3: CASSLGGPQPYEQYF
DNA: TGTGCCAGCAGCTTAGGGGGACCGCAGCCCTACGAGCAGTACTTC

J: TRBJ2-7
V: TRBV5-1
D: TRBD1
size: -
CDR3: CASSSGTGALEQYF
DNA: TGCGCCAGCAGCTCCGGGACAGGGGCGTTAGAGCAGTACTTC

J: TRBJ1-2
V: TRBV18
D: -
size: -
CDR3: CASSPSIDRPEGGYTF
DNA: TGTGCCAGCTCACCCAGTATCGACAGGCCGGAGGGTGGCTACACCTTC

J: TRBJ2-4
V: TRBV28
D: -
size: -
CDR3: CASSLGGAALNIQYF
DNA: TGTGCCAGCAGCCTAGGAGGGGCCGCTCTCAACATTCAGTACTTC

J: TRBJ2-7
V: TRBV28
D: -
size: -
CDR3: CASSLRSPYEQYF
DNA: TGTGCCAGCAGTCTGCGGAGTCCCTACGAGCAGTACTTC

J: TRBJ2-4
V: TRBV5-1
D: TRBD2
size: -
CDR3: CASSWGRTSGRAKNIQYF
DNA: TGCGCCAGCAGCTGGGGACGAACTAGCGGGAGGGCCAAAAACATTCAGTACTTC

J: TRBJ2-1
V: TRBV15
D: -
size: -
CDR3: CATSPRPGPHEQFF
DNA: TGTGCCACCAGCCCCAGACCAGGCCCCCATGAGCAGTTCTTC

J: TRBJ1-3
V: TRBV7-2
D: -
size: -
CDR3: CASTSSWLGNTIYF
DNA: TGTGCCAGCACTTCGTCTTGGCTGGGGAACACCATATATTTT

J: TRBJ2-1
V: TRBV7-9
D: -
size: -
CDR3: CASSLIFWGFYNEQFF
DNA: TGTGCCAGCAGCTTAATCTTTTGGGGCTTTTACAATGAGCAGTTCTTC

J: TRBJ1-5
V: TRBV30
D: -
size: few
CDR3: CAWSSGRGQPQHF
DNA: TGTGCCTGGAGTTCAGGCAGGGGTCAGCCCCAGCATTTT

J: TRBJ2-5
V: TRBV9
D: TRBD1
size: -
CDR3: CASSVGGQGIETQYF
DNA: TGTGCCAGCAGCGTAGGGGGACAGGGGATCGAGACCCAGTACTTC

J: TRBJ2-3
V: TRBV7-9
D: -
size: -
CDR3: CASSLSLLADTQYF
DNA: TGTGCCAGCAGCTTATCGCTCCTAGCGGATACGCAGTATTTT

J: TRBJ1-2
V: TRBV4-3
D: TRBD1
size: few
CDR3: CASSQDARTGYGYTF
DNA: TGCGCCAGCAGCCAAGATGCTAGGACAGGGTATGGCTACACCTTC

J: TRBJ1-1
V: TRBV29-1
D: -
size: few
CDR3: CSVKRPLSTEAFF
DNA: TGCAGCGTGAAACGACCCTTGAGCACTGAAGCTTTCTTT

J: TRBJ2-1
V: TRBV15
D: -
size: few
CDR3: CATSLTGTAYNEQFF
DNA: TGTGCCACCAGCCTTACAGGGACCGCCTACAATGAGCAGTTCTTC

J: TRBJ2-3
V: TRBV28
D: -
size: few
CDR3: CASSRSLTGTDTQYF
DNA: TGTGCCAGCAGCCGGTCCCTTACCGGGACAGATACGCAGTATTTT

J: TRBJ1-1
V: TRBV30
D: -
size: few
CDR3: CAWSVLNTEAFF
DNA: TGTGCCTGGAGTGTCTTGAACACTGAAGCTTTCTTT

J: TRBJ2-7
V: TRBV30
D: -
size: few
CDR3: CAWSGGGGVYEQYF
DNA: TGTGCCTGGAGTGGAGGAGGAGGGGTCTACGAGCAGTACTTC

J: TRBJ2-7
V: TRBV14
D: -
size: -
CDR3: CASSHGSLYEQYF
DNA: TGTGCCAGCAGCCATGGTAGCCTTTACGAGCAGTACTTC

J: TRBJ2-3
V: TRBV30
D: TRBD1
size: -
CDR3: CAWSAGQGDSDTQYF
DNA: TGTGCCTGGAGTGCCGGACAGGGGGATTCAGATACGCAGTATTTT

J: TRBJ2-1
V: TRBV4-1
D: TRBD2
size: -
CDR3: CASSPGLAGDGEQFF
DNA: TGCGCCAGCAGCCCGGGACTAGCGGGAGATGGTGAGCAGTTCTTC

J: TRBJ2-5
V: TRBV5-1
D: -
size: -
CDR3: CASSLTETQYF
DNA: TGCGCCAGCAGCTTAACGGAGACCCAGTACTTC

J: TRBJ2-7
V: TRBV29-1
D: TRBD1
size: few
CDR3: CSVSGQGFHEQYF
DNA: TGCAGCGTTTCCGGACAGGGGTTCCACGAGCAGTACTTC

J: TRBJ2-1
V: TRBV28
D: -
size: -
CDR3: CASGRNEQFF
DNA: TGTGCCTCGGGGCGGAATGAGCAGTTCTTC

J: TRBJ2-4
V: TRBV7-2
D: -
size: few
CDR3: CASSFLGDIQYF
DNA: TGTGCCAGCAGCTTCCTTGGTGACATTCAGTACTTC

J: TRBJ1-5
V: TRBV5-6
D: -
size: -
CDR3: CASSLRRVGSNQPQHF
DNA: TGTGCCAGCAGCTTGAGGCGGGTAGGGAGCAATCAGCCCCAGCATTTT

J: TRBJ1-1
V: TRBV30
D: -
size: few
CDR3: CAWRRRDNTEAFF
DNA: TGTGCCTGGAGAAGAAGGGATAACACTGAAGCTTTCTTT

J: TRBJ2-3
V: TRBV5-4
D: TRBD1
size: -
CDR3: CASSPGQVLDTQYF
DNA: TGTGCCAGCAGCCCGGGACAGGTTCTAGATACGCAGTATTTT

J: TRBJ2-6
V: TRBV19
D: -
size: -
CDR3: CASSPPFTGANVLTF
DNA: TGTGCCAGTAGTCCCCCCTTTACTGGGGCCAACGTCCTGACTTTC

J: TRBJ2-3
V: TRBV7-9
D: TRBD1
size: few
CDR3: CATTQTGATDTQYF
DNA: TGTGCCACCACTCAGACAGGGGCCACAGATACGCAGTATTTT

J: TRBJ1-2
V: TRBV7-9
D: -
size: -
CDR3: CASTIRANYGYTF
DNA: TGTGCCAGCACCATCCGCGCTAACTATGGCTACACCTTC

J: TRBJ2-7
V: TRBV9
D: TRBD2
size: -
CDR3: CASSVVPSGTEQYF
DNA: TGTGCCAGCAGCGTAGTCCCTAGCGGAACCGAGCAGTACTTC

J: TRBJ2-7
V: TRBV9
D: TRBD2
size: -
CDR3: CASSASRRGSSYEQYF
DNA: TGTGCCAGCAGCGCCAGCCGTCGCGGGAGCTCCTACGAGCAGTACTTC

J: TRBJ1-1
V: TRBV11-2
D: -
size: -
CDR3: CASSFWVDSMNTEAFF
DNA: TGTGCCAGCAGCTTCTGGGTAGACAGCATGAACACTGAAGCTTTCTTT

J: TRBJ2-1
V: TRBV9
D: TRBD2
size: few
CDR3: CASSVAGGSSYNEQFF
DNA: TGTGCCAGCAGCGTAGCGGGGGGAAGCTCCTACAATGAGCAGTTCTTC

J: TRBJ1-5
V: TRBV29-1
D: TRBD1
size: -
CDR3: CSVVSGTGLFGNQPQHF
DNA: TGCAGCGTTGTCTCCGGGACAGGGTTATTTGGCAATCAGCCCCAGCATTTT